Below, 16 T cell receptor beta chains from the same sample are listed, as sequenced in a study of shared clonotypes between healthy human individuals. Assay used: immunoSEQ multiplex PCR; TCRdb lists only in-frame clones, some missing. The sample consists of hundreds of thousands of clones, more than 70% of them appearing once. Sequenced input: memory CD4+ T cells sorted from blood. As for subset: CD45RA-negative fraction. Receptors were obtained from a woman aged 25 to 39 in good health.

V gene TRBV28 combines with J gene TRBJ1-5; TRBD1 matches 7 bases. CDR3 length: 14 amino acids. Germline loops: CDR1 MDHEN, CDR2 SYDVKM. The V segment lost 2 bases and the J segment 6 bases; nucleotides outside the gene matches: 4. The CDR3 protein is CASSLTGAGQPQHF. As DNA, the CDR3 is TGTGCCAGCAGTTTAACAGGGGCGGGTCAGCCCCAGCATTTT.

This clone has a handful of counts. This chain joins TRBV5-1 and TRBJ2-1; TRBD2 aligns across 13 bases. Trimming cost V 4 bases and J 3 bases; bases outside gene matches: 7. This CDR3 comprises 17 residues. Germline V gives CDR1 SGHRS, CDR2 YFSETQ. In DNA, the CDR3 is TGCGCCAGCAGCAATACTAGCGGGAGGGCCTTCTACAATGAGCAGTTCTTC. This gives the protein CASSNTSGRAFYNEQFF.

This clone was found many times. As DNA, the CDR3 is TGCAGCGTTGGAGGACAGGGAGGCTCTGGCTACACCTTC. Protein product: CSVGGQGGSGYTF. V is TRBV29-1 and J is TRBJ1-2; TRBD1 aligns across 8 bases. Germline V lookup: CDR1 SQVTM, CDR2 ANQGSEA. CDR3 length: 13 amino acids. The junction had 8 bases not matched to a gene; V was cut back by 4 bases and J by 7 bases.

The V gene is TRBV19, the J gene TRBJ1-4, with 9 bases fitting TRBD1. The CDR3 consists of 14 residues. CDR1 and CDR2 from the germline V gene are LNHDA and SQIVND (reference sequence). Trimming at V came to 5 bases and at J to 8 bases, leaving 6 bases not matched to a gene. Here the CDR3 DNA reads TGTGCCAGTAGTGCGGACAGGGGCCGAGAAAAACTGTTTTTT. This translates into CASSADRGREKLFF.

This clone was observed a few times. The genes are TRBV7-2 and TRBJ1-5; D is unresolved. Per the germline V gene, CDR1 is SGHTA and CDR2 is FQGNSA. V was shortened by 4 bases and J by 5 bases, with 15 bases between the two germline ends. CDR3 length equals 15 residues. The CDR3 bases are TGTGCCAGCAGCTCCGATGTTCTCTCCTATCAGCCCCAGCATTTT. Amino acid sequence: CASSSDVLSYQPQHF.

The chain employs TRBV6-5 and TRBJ2-7, with 9 bases matching TRBD2. Trimming at V came to 0 bases and at J to 7 bases, leaving 7 bases not matched to a gene. In germline, CDR1 is MNHEY, CDR2 SVGAGI. This CDR3 comprises 15 residues. The CDR3 spells CASSYSAGGPVEQYF. CDR3 nucleotides: TGTGCCAGCAGTTACTCGGCGGGAGGGCCGGTGGAGCAGTACTTC.

V is TRBV19 and J is TRBJ2-1; D unclear. This CDR3 is built from 16 residues. V lost 5 bases, J lost 2 bases, and 16 bases lay in between. Germline values: CDR1 LNHDA, CDR2 SQIVND (reference sequence). CDR3 in amino acids: CASSSRGAGPYNEQFF. Written as DNA, the CDR3 is TGTGCCAGTAGTTCCCGAGGAGCCGGACCCTACAATGAGCAGTTCTTC.

In nucleotides, the CDR3 is TGTGCCAGCAGCAAGCGACTAGCGGGAGACGTGGGGCAGTACTTC. As protein: CASSKRLAGDVGQYF. The rearrangement uses TRBV21-1 and TRBJ2-7; the table's TRBD2 call for D was not verified on the DNA. TRBV21-1 represents a pseudogene. The CDR3 is 15 residues long.

The CDR3, as DNA: TGTGCCAGCAGTCCTATTAGCGGGAGGGCAGGGGAGACCCAGTACTTC. Translation gives CASSPISGRAGETQYF. This rearrangement joins TRBV7-6 to TRBJ2-5, with 11 bases matching TRBD2. V was pared by 6 bases and J by 5 bases, with 11 bases of the junction left unmatched. The CDR3 is made up of 16 amino acids. Germline assignment: CDR1 SGHVS and CDR2 FNYEAQ. The whole variable domain, remainder taken from reference TRBV7-6 and TRBJ2-5, is GAGVSQSPRYKVTKRGQDVALRCDPISGHVSLYWYRQALGQGPEFLTYFNYEAQQDKSGLPNDRFSAERPEGSISTLTIQRTEQRDSAMYRCASSPISGRAGETQYFGPGTRLLVL.

The J gene is TRBJ1-4, the V gene TRBV5-1, with D unresolved. CDR1 and CDR2 from the germline V gene are SGHRS and YFSETQ. The V gene lost 2 bases and the J gene lost 5 bases, with 10 bases spanning the gap. The CDR3 length is 14 residues. In DNA form, the CDR3 reads TGCGCCAGCAGCTTCGGACCGTTGAATGAAAAACTGTTTTTT. Amino acids: CASSFGPLNEKLFF.

This clone was seen a few times. Written as DNA, the CDR3 is TGTGCCAGCAGCTTACAGCTTTCTAGCACAGATACGCAGTATTTT. Protein product: CASSLQLSSTDTQYF. The chain combines TRBV7-2 with TRBJ2-3; D is uncertain. Germline CDR1 reads SGHTA; CDR2 reads FQGNSA. V was shortened by 2 bases and J by 0 bases, with 9 bases between the two germline ends. This CDR3 has 15 amino acids.

The chain links TRBV7-2 to TRBJ2-7; tentative D call: TRBD1 (5 bases). This CDR3 contains 12 residues. V gave up 5 bases and J gave up 5 bases, with 10 bases separating them. Per the germline V gene, CDR1 is SGHTA and CDR2 is FQGNSA. The DNA for the CDR3 is TGTGCCAGCAGCCTCCGCAGGGACGAGCAGTACTTC. Protein sequence: CASSLRRDEQYF.

In nucleotides, the CDR3 is TGTGCCAGCACCCCGGGACAGGGGGAACAGCCCCAGCATTTT. Protein product: CASTPGQGEQPQHF. The genes are TRBV2 and TRBJ1-5; 11 bases match TRBD1. Germline loops: CDR1 SNHLY, CDR2 FYNNEI. The ends lost 7 bases at V and 7 bases at J; junction bases unmatched: 6. The CDR3 totals 14 residues.

This chain links TRBV7-9 with TRBJ2-7, with TRBD2 identical over 9 bases. The CDR3 spans 14 residues. Germline V gives CDR1 SEHNR, CDR2 FQNEAQ (reference sequence). V shed 6 bases, J shed 4 bases, and the junction held 7 bases outside the gene matches. CDR3 coding DNA: TGTGCCAGCAGATCCTGGCGGGGGGGTTACGAGCAGTACTTC. Translation: CASRSWRGGYEQYF.

The rearrangement joins TRBV6-1 to TRBJ2-7; 9 positions match TRBD1. Germline values: CDR1 MNHNS, CDR2 SASEGT. Germline trimming cut 6 bases from V and 7 bases from J; bases unmatched to any gene: 4. CDR3 length equals 12 residues. CDR3 residues: CASSSTGGEQYF. CDR3 nucleotide sequence: TGTGCCAGCAGCTCGACAGGGGGTGAGCAGTACTTC.

CDR3 region: CASSLEKRNYEQYF. DNA for the CDR3: TGTGCCAGCAGCTTAGAGAAGAGGAACTACGAGCAGTACTTC. V and J are TRBV11-2 and TRBJ2-7; D gene uncertain. CDR1 is SGHAT, CDR2 FQNNGV, per germline. The CDR3 length is 14 residues. V lost 0 bases, J lost 3 bases, and 9 bases lay in between.